This TCR beta chain was recovered during a study of PD-L1 blockade in urothelial cancer. Using immunoSEQ multiplex PCR, the repertoire was profiled, and TCRdb retains in-frame clones only, with some absent. The sample holds about 82,000 clones; about four fifths are singletons and the top ten take around a tenth. CDR1 is SGHTA and CDR2 is FQGNSA in the germline V gene. The CDR3 has 15 amino acids. Germline trimming cut 5 bases from V and 4 bases from J; bases unmatched to any gene: 4. The source was PBMCs, collected around atezolizumab (anti-PD-L1) treatment. The chain couples TRBV7-2 to TRBJ2-1; 11 bases align to TRBD2. This TCR derives from a man between 65 and 85 years old with urothelial cancer. In nucleotides, the CDR3 is TGTGCCAGCAGCCGTAGCGGGAGGGAATACAATGAGCAGTTCTTC. Its protein product is CASSRSGREYNEQFF.